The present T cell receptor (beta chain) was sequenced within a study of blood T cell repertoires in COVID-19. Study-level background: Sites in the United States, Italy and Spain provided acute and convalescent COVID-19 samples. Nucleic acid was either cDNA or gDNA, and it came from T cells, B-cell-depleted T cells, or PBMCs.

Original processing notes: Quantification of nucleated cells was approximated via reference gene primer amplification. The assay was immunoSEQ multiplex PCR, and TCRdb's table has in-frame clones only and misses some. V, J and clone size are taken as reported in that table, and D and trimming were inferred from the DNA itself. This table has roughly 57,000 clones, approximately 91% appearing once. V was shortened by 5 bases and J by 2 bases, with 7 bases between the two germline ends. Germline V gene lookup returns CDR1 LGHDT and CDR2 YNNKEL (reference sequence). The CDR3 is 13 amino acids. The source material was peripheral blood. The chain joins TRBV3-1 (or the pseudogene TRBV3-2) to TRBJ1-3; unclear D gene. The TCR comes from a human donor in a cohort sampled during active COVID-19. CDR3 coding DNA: TGTGCCAGCAGCGGGAGGACTGGAAACACCATATATTTT. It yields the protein CASSGRTGNTIYF.